This T cell receptor (beta chain) stems from a study of neurological immune-mediated disorders. Study observations and caveats: The most TCR clonal expansion was seen in HTLV-1-associated myelopathy, and the least was seen in multiple sclerosis, which fell below healthy controls.

The germline CDR1 and CDR2 sequences are SNHLY and FYNNEI. CDR3 length equals 15 residues. The trim removed 8 bases at V and 0 bases at J, leaving 5 bases unmatched. TCRdb re-called the 5' RACE reads through MiXCR, storing one row per CDR3 protein. The sample has roughly 31,000 distinct CDR3 sequences; approximately 24% are singletons. This clonotype was seen at least ten times. Antigen: not known. The sample consisted of CD4+ T cells from blood. The receptor was isolated from a man aged 45-60 years with HTLV-1-associated myelopathy (HAM/TSP). The chain carries TRBV2 and TRBJ2-2, with 8 bases aligning to TRBD1. As DNA, the CDR3 is TGTGCCAGCGGCACACAGGGGGCGAACACCGGGGAGCTGTTTTTT. It specifies CASGTQGANTGELFF.